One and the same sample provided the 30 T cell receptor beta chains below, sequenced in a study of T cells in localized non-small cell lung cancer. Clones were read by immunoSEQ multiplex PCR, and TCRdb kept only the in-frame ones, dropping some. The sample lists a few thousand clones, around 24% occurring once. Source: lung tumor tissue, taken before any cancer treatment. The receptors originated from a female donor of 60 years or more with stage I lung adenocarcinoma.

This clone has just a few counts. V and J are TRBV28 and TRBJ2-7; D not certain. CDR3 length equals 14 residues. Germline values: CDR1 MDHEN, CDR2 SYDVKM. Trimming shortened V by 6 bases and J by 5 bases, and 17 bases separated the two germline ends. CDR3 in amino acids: CASRTPGLGHEQYF. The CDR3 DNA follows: TGTGCCAGCAGAACCCCGGGCCTTGGGCACGAGCAGTACTTC.

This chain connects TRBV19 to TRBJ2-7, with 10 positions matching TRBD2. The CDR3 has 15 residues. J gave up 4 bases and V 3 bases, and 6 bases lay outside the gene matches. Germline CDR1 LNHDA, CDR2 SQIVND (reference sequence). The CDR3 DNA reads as TGTGCCAGTAGTATCACACCTAGCGGGAGTTACGAGCAGTACTTC. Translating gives CASSITPSGSYEQYF.

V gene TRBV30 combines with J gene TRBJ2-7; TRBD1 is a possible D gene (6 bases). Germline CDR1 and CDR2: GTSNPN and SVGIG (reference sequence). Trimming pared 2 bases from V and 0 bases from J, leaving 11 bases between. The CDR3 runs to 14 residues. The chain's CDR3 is CAWSPDSYSYEQYF. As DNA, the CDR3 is TGTGCCTGGAGTCCGGACAGCTACTCCTACGAGCAGTACTTC.

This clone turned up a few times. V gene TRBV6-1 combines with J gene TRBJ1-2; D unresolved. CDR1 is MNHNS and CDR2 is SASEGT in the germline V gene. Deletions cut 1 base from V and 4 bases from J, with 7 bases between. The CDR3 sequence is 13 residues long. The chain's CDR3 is CASSEDSAYGYTF. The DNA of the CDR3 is TGTGCCAGCAGTGAAGACAGTGCCTATGGCTACACCTTC.

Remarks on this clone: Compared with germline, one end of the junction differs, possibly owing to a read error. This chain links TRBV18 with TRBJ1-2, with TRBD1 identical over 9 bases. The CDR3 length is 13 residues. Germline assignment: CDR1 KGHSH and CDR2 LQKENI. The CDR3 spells CASSQTGTGILRF. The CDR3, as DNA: TGTGCCAGCTCACAAACCGGGACAGGGATTTTGCGCTTC.

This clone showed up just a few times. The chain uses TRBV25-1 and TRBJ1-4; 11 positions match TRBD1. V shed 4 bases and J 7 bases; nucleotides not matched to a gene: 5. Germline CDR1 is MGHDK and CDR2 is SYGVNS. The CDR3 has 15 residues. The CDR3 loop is CASSGTGGRSEKLFF. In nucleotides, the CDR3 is TGTGCCAGCAGTGGGACAGGGGGCCGAAGTGAAAAACTGTTTTTT.

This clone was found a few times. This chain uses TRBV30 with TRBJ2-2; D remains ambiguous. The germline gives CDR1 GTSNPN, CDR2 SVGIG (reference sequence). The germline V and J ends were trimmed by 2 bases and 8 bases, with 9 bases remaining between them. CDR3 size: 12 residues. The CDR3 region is CAWSPSAGELFF. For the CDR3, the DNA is TGTGCCTGGAGTCCATCAGCAGGGGAGCTGTTTTTT. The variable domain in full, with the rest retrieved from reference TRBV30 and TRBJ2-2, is SQTIHQWPATLVQPVGSPLSLECTVEGTSNPNLYWYRQAAGRGLQLLFYSVGIGQISSEVPQNLSASRPQDRQFILSSKKLLLSDSGFYLCAWSPSAGELFFGEGSRLTVL.

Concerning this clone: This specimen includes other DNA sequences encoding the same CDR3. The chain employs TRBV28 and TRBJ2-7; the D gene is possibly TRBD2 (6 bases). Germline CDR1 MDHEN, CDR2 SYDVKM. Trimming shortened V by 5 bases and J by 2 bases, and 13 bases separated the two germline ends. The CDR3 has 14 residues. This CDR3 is CASSLGLIPYEQYF. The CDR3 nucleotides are TGTGCCAGCAGTCTCGGACTAATTCCCTACGAGCAGTACTTC.

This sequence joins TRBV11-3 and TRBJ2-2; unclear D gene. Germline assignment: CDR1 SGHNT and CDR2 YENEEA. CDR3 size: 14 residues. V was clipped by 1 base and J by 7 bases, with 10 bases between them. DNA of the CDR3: TGTGCCAGCAGCTTAGTGTTTCACAGCGGGGAGCTGTTTTTT. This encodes CASSLVFHSGELFF. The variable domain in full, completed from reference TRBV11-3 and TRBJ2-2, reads EAGVVQSPRYKIIEKKQPVAFWCNPISGHNTLYWYLQNLGQGPELLIRYENEEAVDDSQLPKDRFSAERLKGVDSTLKIQPAELGDSAVYLCASSLVFHSGELFFGEGSRLTVL.

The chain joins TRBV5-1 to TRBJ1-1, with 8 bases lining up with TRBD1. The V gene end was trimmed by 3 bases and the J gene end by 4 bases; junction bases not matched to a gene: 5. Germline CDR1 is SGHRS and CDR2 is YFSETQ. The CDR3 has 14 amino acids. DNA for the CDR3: TGCGCCAGCAGCTCGGACAGGGAGGGCACTGAAGCTTTCTTT. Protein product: CASSSDREGTEAFF.

CDR3 region: CASSPGQGVTDTQYF. In nucleotides, the CDR3 is TGTGCCAGCAGCCCCGGACAGGGTGTGACAGATACGCAGTATTTT. The V and J genes are TRBV6-8 and TRBJ2-3; 8 positions match TRBD1. This CDR3 comprises 15 residues. V gave up 6 bases and J gave up 3 bases; unmatched junction bases: 8. From germline, CDR1 is MNHGY and CDR2 SAAAGT.

For the CDR3, the DNA is TGTGCCAGCAGAGGACAGGGATTTAGTGAGCAGTTCTTC. It translates to CASRGQGFSEQFF. The genes are TRBV6-8 and TRBJ2-1; TRBD1 matches 8 bases. J was trimmed by 9 bases and V by 6 bases; bases with no gene match: 7. The CDR3 extends over 13 amino acids. Germline loops: CDR1 MNHGY, CDR2 SAAAGT.

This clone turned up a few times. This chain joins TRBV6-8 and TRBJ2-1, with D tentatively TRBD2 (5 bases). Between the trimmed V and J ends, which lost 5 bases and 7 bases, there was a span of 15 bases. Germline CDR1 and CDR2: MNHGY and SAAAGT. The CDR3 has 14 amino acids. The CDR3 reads CASSPEGRRNEQFF. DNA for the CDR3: TGTGCCAGCAGTCCCGAGGGCCGGAGAAATGAGCAGTTCTTC.

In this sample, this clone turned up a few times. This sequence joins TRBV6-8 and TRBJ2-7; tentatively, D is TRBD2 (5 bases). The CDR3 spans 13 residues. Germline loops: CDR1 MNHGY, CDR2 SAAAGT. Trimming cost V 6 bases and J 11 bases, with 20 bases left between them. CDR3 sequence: CASRGPSSLVKYF. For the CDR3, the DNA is TGTGCCAGCAGGGGCCCTAGCTCTCTTGTTAAGTACTTC.

CDR3 sequence: CASSDSDRGRSGELFF. The DNA for the CDR3 is TGTGCCAGCAGCGATTCGGACAGGGGGCGTTCCGGGGAGCTGTTTTTT. This sequence joins TRBV16 and TRBJ2-2; 11 bases align to TRBD1. Unmatched junction bases numbered 8, after V lost 5 bases and J lost 6 bases. Germline V gives CDR1 KGHSY, CDR2 FQNENV. This CDR3 comprises 16 residues.

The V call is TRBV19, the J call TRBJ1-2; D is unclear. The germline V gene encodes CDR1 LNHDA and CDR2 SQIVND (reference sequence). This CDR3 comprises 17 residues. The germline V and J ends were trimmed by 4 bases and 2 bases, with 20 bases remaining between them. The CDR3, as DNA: TGTGCCAGTAGTACCGCGAGAGGCGCCGACCTGAACTATGGCTACACCTTC. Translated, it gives CASSTARGADLNYGYTF.

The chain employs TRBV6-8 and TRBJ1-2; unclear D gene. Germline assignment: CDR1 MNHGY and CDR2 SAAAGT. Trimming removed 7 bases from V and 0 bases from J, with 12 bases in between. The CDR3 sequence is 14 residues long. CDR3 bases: TGTGCCAGCACCTCCCCGGAATCTAACTATGGCTACACCTTC. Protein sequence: CASTSPESNYGYTF.

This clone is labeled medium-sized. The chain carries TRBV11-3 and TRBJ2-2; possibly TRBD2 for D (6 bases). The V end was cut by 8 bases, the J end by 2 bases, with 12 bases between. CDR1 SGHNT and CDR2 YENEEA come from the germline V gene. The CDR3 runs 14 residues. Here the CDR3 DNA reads TGTGCCAGCGAGGCGGGGCTAAACACCGGGGAGCTGTTTTTT. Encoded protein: CASEAGLNTGELFF.

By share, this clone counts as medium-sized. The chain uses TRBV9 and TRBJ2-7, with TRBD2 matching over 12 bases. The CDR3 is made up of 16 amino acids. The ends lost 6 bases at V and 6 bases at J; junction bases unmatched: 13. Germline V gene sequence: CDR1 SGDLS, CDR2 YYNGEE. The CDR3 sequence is CASTRTSGVRGGEQYF. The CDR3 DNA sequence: TGTGCCAGCACGCGGACTAGCGGGGTCCGGGGGGGCGAGCAGTACTTC.

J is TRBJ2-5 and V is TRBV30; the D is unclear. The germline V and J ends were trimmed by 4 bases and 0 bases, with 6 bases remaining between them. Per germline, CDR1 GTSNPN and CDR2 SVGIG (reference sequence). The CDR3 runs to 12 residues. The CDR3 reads CAWKSNQETQYF. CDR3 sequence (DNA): TGTGCCTGGAAGTCGAACCAAGAGACCCAGTACTTC.

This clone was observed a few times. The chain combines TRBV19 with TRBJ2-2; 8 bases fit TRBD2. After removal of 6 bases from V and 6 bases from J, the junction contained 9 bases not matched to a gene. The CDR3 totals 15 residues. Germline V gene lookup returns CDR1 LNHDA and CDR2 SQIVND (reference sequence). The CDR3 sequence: CASRPHGLAAGELFF. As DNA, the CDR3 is TGTGCCAGTAGGCCTCACGGACTAGCTGCCGGGGAGCTGTTTTTT.

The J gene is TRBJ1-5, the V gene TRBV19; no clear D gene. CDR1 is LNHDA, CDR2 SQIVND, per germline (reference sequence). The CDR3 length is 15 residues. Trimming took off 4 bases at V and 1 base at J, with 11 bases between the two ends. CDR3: CASSTHLRSNQPQHF. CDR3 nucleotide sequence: TGTGCCAGTAGTACCCACCTTCGGAGCAATCAGCCCCAGCATTTT.

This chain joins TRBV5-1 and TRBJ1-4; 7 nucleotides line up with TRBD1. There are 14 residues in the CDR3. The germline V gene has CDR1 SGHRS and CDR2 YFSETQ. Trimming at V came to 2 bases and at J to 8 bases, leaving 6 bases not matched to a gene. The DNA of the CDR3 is TGCGCCAGCAGCTTTGGGCAGGGGGTGGAAAAACTGTTTTTT. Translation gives CASSFGQGVEKLFF.

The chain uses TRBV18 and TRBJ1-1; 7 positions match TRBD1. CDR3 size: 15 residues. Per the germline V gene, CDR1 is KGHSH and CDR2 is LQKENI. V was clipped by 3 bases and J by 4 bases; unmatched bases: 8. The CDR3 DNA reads TGTGCCAGCTCACCGGGTTCCAGGGGGTCCACTGAAGCTTTCTTT. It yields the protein CASSPGSRGSTEAFF.

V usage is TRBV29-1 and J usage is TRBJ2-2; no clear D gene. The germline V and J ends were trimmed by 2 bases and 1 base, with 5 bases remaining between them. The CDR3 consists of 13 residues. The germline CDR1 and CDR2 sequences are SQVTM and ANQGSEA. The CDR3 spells CSVERLNTGELFF. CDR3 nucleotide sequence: TGCAGCGTTGAACGTCTGAACACCGGGGAGCTGTTTTTT.

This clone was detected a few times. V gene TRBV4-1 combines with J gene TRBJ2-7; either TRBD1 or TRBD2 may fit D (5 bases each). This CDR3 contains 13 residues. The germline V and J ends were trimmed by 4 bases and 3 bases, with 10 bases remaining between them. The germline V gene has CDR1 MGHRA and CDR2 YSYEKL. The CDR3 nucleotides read TGCGCCAGCAGCCCGGGACCCGGCTACGAGCAGTACTTC. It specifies CASSPGPGYEQYF.

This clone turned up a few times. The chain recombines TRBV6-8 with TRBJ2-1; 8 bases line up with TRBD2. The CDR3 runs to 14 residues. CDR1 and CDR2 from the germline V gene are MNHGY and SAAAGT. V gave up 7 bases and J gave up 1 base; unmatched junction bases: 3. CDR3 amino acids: CASTTGGSYNEQFF. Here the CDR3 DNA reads TGTGCCAGCACTACGGGGGGGTCCTACAATGAGCAGTTCTTC.

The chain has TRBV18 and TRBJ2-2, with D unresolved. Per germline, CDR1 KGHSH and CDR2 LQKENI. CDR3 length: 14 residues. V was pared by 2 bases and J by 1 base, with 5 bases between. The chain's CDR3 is CASSPDGNTGELFF. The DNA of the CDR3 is TGTGCCAGCTCACCAGACGGGAACACCGGGGAGCTGTTTTTT.

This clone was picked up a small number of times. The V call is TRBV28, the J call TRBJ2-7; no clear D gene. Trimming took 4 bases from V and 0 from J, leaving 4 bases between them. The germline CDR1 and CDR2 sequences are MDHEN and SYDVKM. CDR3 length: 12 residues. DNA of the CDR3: TGTGCCAGCAGTTCTCCCTCCTACGAGCAGTACTTC. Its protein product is CASSSPSYEQYF.

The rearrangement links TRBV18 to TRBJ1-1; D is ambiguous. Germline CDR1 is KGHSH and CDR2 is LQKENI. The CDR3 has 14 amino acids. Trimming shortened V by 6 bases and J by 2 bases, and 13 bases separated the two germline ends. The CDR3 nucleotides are TGTGCCAGCTCCCCCCAGTCGTTAAACACTGAAGCTTTCTTT. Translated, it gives CASSPQSLNTEAFF.